The 32 T cell receptor beta chains below come from one sample, sequenced in a study of blood T cells in healthy people across ages. Combining a sample-barcoded 5' primer with a J-beta primer mix, a second PCR ran for 7 to 11 cycles. Using its own MiXCR run on the 5' RACE reads, TCRdb lists one record per CDR3 protein. The data contain 1.5 million to 2 million distinct CDR3 sequences, 28% of them seen just once; the ten biggest clones take up 7.7%. Sequencing input: blood. The receptors here all came from a woman in her thirties in good health.

This clonotype was seen more than once but under ten times. A much larger clone lies one base from this, so it may be a read error. This rearrangement joins TRBV29-1 to TRBJ2-1, with no clear D. Per the germline V gene, CDR1 is SQVTM and CDR2 is ANQGSEA. CDR3 size: 12 residues. The ends were cut back, 6 bases at V and 5 bases at J, with 11 bases in the middle. CDR3 in DNA: TGCAGCGTACCTTCGTCCCACAATGAGCAGTTCTTC. Translated: CSVPSSHNEQFF.

V gene TRBV15 combines with J gene TRBJ1-1, with TRBD1 matching 7 bases. The V gene end was trimmed by 0 bases and the J gene end by 3 bases; junction bases not matched to a gene: 7. CDR1 and CDR2 (germline): LNHNV, YYDKDF (reference sequence). This CDR3 has 16 amino acids. CDR3 coding DNA: TGTGCCACCAGCAGAGACCGACAGGGTGGGGACACTGAAGCTTTCTTT. Translated: CATSRDRQGGDTEAFF.

CDR3 nucleotides: TGCGCCAGCAGCTTGGGAGGCCCTCGTGAGCAGTTCTTC. Translated, it gives CASSLGGPREQFF. This chain uses TRBV5-1 with TRBJ2-1; D not resolved. The V and J ends lost 0 bases and 9 bases respectively, with 10 bases between them. The CDR3 is made up of 13 amino acids. The germline V gene has CDR1 SGHRS and CDR2 YFSETQ. Full variable domain (outside the CDR3, taken from reference TRBV5-1 and TRBJ2-1): KAGVTQTPRYLIKTRGQQVTLSCSPISGHRSVSWYQQTPGQGLQFLFEYFSETQRNKGNFPGRFSGRQFSNSRSEMNVSTLELGDSALYLCASSLGGPREQFFGPGTRLTVL.

The chain links TRBV28 to TRBJ2-1, with D possibly being TRBD2 (6 bases). This CDR3 spans 13 amino acids. Trimming removed 8 bases from V and 7 bases from J, with 15 bases in between. The germline gives CDR1 MDHEN, CDR2 SYDVKM. In DNA form, the CDR3 reads TGTGCCAGCGATGGGAGGAACTCGAATGAGCAGTTCTTC. As protein: CASDGRNSNEQFF.

This clonotype has ten or more counts. The chain has TRBV4-3 and TRBJ2-1, with D possibly matching TRBD2 (5 bases). This CDR3 has 15 amino acids. The V gene's germline CDR1 is LGHNA and CDR2 YSLEER. V lost 0 bases and J 3 bases, leaving 9 bases between the germline ends. This CDR3 is CASSQDRDYYNEQFF. CDR3 DNA: TGCGCCAGCAGCCAAGATCGAGACTACTACAATGAGCAGTTCTTC.

CDR3 sequence: CSARRFRETQYF. The CDR3 region has the DNA TGCAGTGCTAGGCGGTTCCGGGAGACCCAGTACTTC. The rearrangement uses TRBV20-1 and TRBJ2-5; D is unclear. Germline assignment: CDR1 DFQATT and CDR2 SNEGSKA (reference sequence). The CDR3 consists of 12 residues. V lost 3 bases and J 5 bases, leaving 10 bases between the germline ends.

Concerning this clonotype itself: One junction end does not reproduce the germline sequence, and a read error may be involved. This sequence joins TRBV20-1 and TRBJ1-1; 12 bases fit TRBD1. The CDR3 covers 16 residues. From germline, CDR1 is DFQATT and CDR2 SNEGSKA (reference sequence). CDR3 region: CSAFLGTGGDSTETFF. The CDR3 DNA reads TGCAGTGCTTTCCTAGGGACAGGGGGCGACAGTACTGAAACTTTCTTT.

This chain joins TRBV20-1 and TRBJ2-2; tentatively, D is TRBD2 (5 bases). Germline values: CDR1 DFQATT, CDR2 SNEGSKA (reference sequence). This CDR3 region has 13 residues. Trimming stripped 3 bases from V and 6 bases from J, with 11 bases between. The CDR3 spells CSASRFSAGELFF. CDR3 sequence (DNA): TGCAGTGCTAGTAGGTTTAGCGCCGGGGAGCTGTTTTTT.

This clonotype was counted at least ten times. The chain has TRBV28 and TRBJ2-1; D is possibly TRBD2 (5 bases). This CDR3 is 13 amino acids long. Between the trimmed V and J ends, which lost 8 bases and 6 bases, there was a span of 14 bases. Germline CDR1 and CDR2: MDHEN and SYDVKM. CDR3 coding DNA: TGTGCCAGCTCTAACCGGGGATCCAATGAGCAGTTCTTC. Translated, it gives CASSNRGSNEQFF.

This clonotype appeared a few times. CDR3 in DNA: TGTGCCAGCAGCTTATGTGCGAGGGGCTACACCTTC. This codes for CASSLCARGYTF. V and J are TRBV7-6 and TRBJ1-2, with D unclear. There are 12 residues in the CDR3. V gave up 2 bases and J gave up 8 bases, with 9 bases separating them. Germline V gene data show CDR1 as SGHVS and CDR2 as FNYEAQ. Full variable domain (outside the CDR3, taken from reference TRBV7-6 and TRBJ1-2): GAGVSQSPRYKVTKRGQDVALRCDPISGHVSLYWYRQALGQGPEFLTYFNYEAQQDKSGLPNDRFSAERPEGSISTLTIQRTEQRDSAMYRCASSLCARGYTFGSGTRLTVV.

This clonotype has only a few counts. The rearrangement links TRBV7-2 to TRBJ2-5; 8 positions agree with TRBD1. Germline values: CDR1 SGHTA, CDR2 FQGNSA. J gave up 11 bases and V 5 bases, and 19 bases lay outside the gene matches. There are 16 residues in the CDR3. CDR3 sequence (DNA): TGTGCCAGCAGCGGACCGACAGGGGTCTATCGGAATGAGCAGTACTTC. Encoded protein: CASSGPTGVYRNEQYF.

The chain has TRBV14 and TRBJ2-7; the D is unclear. The CDR3 runs 14 residues. Germline lookup yields CDR1 SGHDN and CDR2 FVKESK. Trimming removed 5 bases from V and 4 bases from J, with 15 bases in between. CDR3 nucleotide sequence: TGTGCCAGCAGCTCAGGCGTATTCAGTTACGAGCAGTACTTC. Amino acid sequence: CASSSGVFSYEQYF.

This clonotype was picked up a small number of times. The rearrangement uses TRBV5-1 and TRBJ2-5; D is undetermined. Near its end, the DNA agrees better with TRBJ2-7, so the J call may be wrong. The CDR3 sequence is 14 residues long. Germline V gene data show CDR1 as SGHRS and CDR2 as YFSETQ. The CDR3: CASRPDSRVYEQYF. The CDR3, as DNA: TGCGCCAGCAGACCTGACTCTCGAGTTTACGAGCAGTACTTC.

This chain joins TRBV6-1 and TRBJ2-3; D assignment may be TRBD1 or TRBD2 (6 bases each). The germline V gene encodes CDR1 MNHNS and CDR2 SASEGT. Trimming pared 5 bases from V and 0 bases from J, leaving 12 bases between. The CDR3 sequence is 15 residues long. CDR3 sequence: CASSKPGASTDTQYF. Written as DNA, the CDR3 is TGTGCCAGCAGTAAACCGGGGGCGAGCACAGATACGCAGTATTTT.

This clonotype appeared a few times. J is TRBJ1-5 and V is TRBV18; D is perhaps TRBD1 (6 bases). CDR1 is KGHSH, CDR2 LQKENI, per germline. V lost 4 bases to trimming and J lost 4 bases, with 14 bases between them. This CDR3 has 15 residues. CDR3 sequence (DNA): TGTGCCAGCTCACTGACTGGACAGATTAATCAGCCCCAGCATTTT. This sequence encodes CASSLTGQINQPQHF.

Many counts were recorded for this clonotype. V gene TRBV5-5 combines with J gene TRBJ1-2, with a weak D call TRBD1 (5 bases). V was pared by 6 bases and J by 3 bases, with 12 bases between. Germline CDR1 is SGHKS and CDR2 is YYEKEE (reference sequence). The CDR3 extends over 13 amino acids. In DNA form, the CDR3 reads TGTGCCAGCACCGAAGGGACTGACTATGGCTACACCTTC. Its protein product is CASTEGTDYGYTF.

A note on this clonotype: A read error may produce the germline difference seen at one junction end. The rearrangement links TRBV5-1 to TRBJ1-2; 8 positions agree with TRBD1. Germline V gives CDR1 SGHRS, CDR2 YFSETQ. This CDR3 is 17 amino acids long. The CDR3 DNA sequence: TGCGCCAGCAGCTTGGACCTTACTTCCCTGACAGGGGTTGGCTGCACCTTC. Its translation: CASSLDLTSLTGVGCTF.

This clonotype was counted many times. This chain connects TRBV7-2 to TRBJ2-1, with D unclear. Germline V lookup: CDR1 SGHTA, CDR2 FQGNSA. There are 13 residues in the CDR3. The germline V and J ends were trimmed by 2 bases and 8 bases, with 10 bases remaining between them. In DNA form, the CDR3 reads TGTGCCAGCAGCTTAAACCTAGTCTATGAGCAGTTCTTC. Translation: CASSLNLVYEQFF.

This clonotype appeared a few times. The chain joins TRBV6-4 to TRBJ2-2; 7 bases line up with TRBD1. After removal of 4 bases from V and 4 bases from J, the junction contained 0 bases not matched to a gene. The CDR3 has 13 residues. Germline loops: CDR1 MRHNA, CDR2 SNTAGT. The CDR3 bases are TGTGCCAGCAGTGGGGACAGCACCGGGGAGCTGTTTTTT. It specifies CASSGDSTGELFF.

This clonotype was recorded at least ten times. This chain links TRBV20-1 with TRBJ2-1; TRBD2 matches 12 bases. This CDR3 spans 15 amino acids. Looked up from germline, CDR1 is DFQATT and CDR2 is SNEGSKA (reference sequence). V shed 3 bases and J 4 bases; nucleotides not matched to a gene: 4. In nucleotides, the CDR3 is TGCAGTGCTAGGCAAACTAGCGGGGGGTACAATGAGCAGTTCTTC. Residues: CSARQTSGGYNEQFF.

The rearrangement joins TRBV3-1 to TRBJ2-5; 8 nucleotides match TRBD2. Germline-derived CDR1 and CDR2 are LGHDT and YNNKEL (reference sequence). The V and J ends lost 0 bases and 1 base, in that order; junction bases with no gene match: 7. The CDR3 is made up of 17 amino acids. CDR3 amino acids: CASSQDWGSGIQETQYF. For the CDR3, the DNA is TGTGCCAGCAGCCAAGATTGGGGTAGCGGGATCCAAGAGACCCAGTACTTC.

The rearrangement joins TRBV20-1 to TRBJ2-3; unclear D gene. The CDR3 consists of 16 residues. Germline lookup yields CDR1 DFQATT and CDR2 SNEGSKA (reference sequence). Trimming shortened V by 5 bases and J by 4 bases, and 22 bases separated the two germline ends. The CDR3 bases are TGCAGTGCTTCTCCCTCCGGGTCCCTAATATCAGATACGCAGTATTTT. Translating gives CSASPSGSLISDTQYF.

The chain has TRBV18 and TRBJ2-1; TRBD2 matches at 10 bases. V lost 2 bases and J lost 6; bases outside the gene matches: 4. This CDR3 is built from 15 residues. Germline CDR1 is KGHSH and CDR2 is LQKENI. CDR3 loop: CASSPTSGTFNEQFF. CDR3 in DNA: TGTGCCAGCTCACCAACTAGCGGGACCTTCAATGAGCAGTTCTTC.

This clonotype was picked up many times. The V call is TRBV20-1, the J call TRBJ2-7, with D possibly matching TRBD2 (6 bases). CDR1 DFQATT and CDR2 SNEGSKA come from the germline V gene (reference sequence). V was trimmed by 4 bases and J by 3 bases, leaving 13 bases between them. CDR3 length equals 13 residues. As DNA, the CDR3 is TGCAGTGCTAAACGGGAGTCGGGCTACGAGCAGTACTTC. Translated, it gives CSAKRESGYEQYF.

The chain has TRBV28 and TRBJ2-2; 9 bases are shared with TRBD1. The germline V gene has CDR1 MDHEN and CDR2 SYDVKM. This CDR3 comprises 16 residues. J gave up 4 bases and V 6 bases, and 9 bases lay outside the gene matches. CDR3 nucleotides: TGTGCCAGCAGACACCGGGACAGGGTCGGCACCGGGGAGCTGTTTTTT. Protein product: CASRHRDRVGTGELFF.

This chain joins TRBV6-2 or TRBV6-3 and TRBJ2-6; D not certain. Germline V CDR1 and CDR2: MNHEY, SVGEGT. V was pared by 11 bases and J by 1 base, with 9 bases between. The CDR3 covers 13 residues. CDR3 amino acids: CALKGSGANVLTF. CDR3 sequence (DNA): TGTGCCTTAAAGGGTTCTGGGGCCAACGTCCTGACTTTC.

This clonotype appeared a few times. The chain employs TRBV4-1 and TRBJ1-2; D is uncertain. Between the trimmed V and J ends, which lost 0 bases and 8 bases, there was a span of 4 bases. The CDR3 has 11 amino acids. Looked up from germline, CDR1 is MGHRA and CDR2 is YSYEKL. The CDR3 DNA follows: TGCGCCAGCAGCCAAGATCACGGCTACACCTTC. Translating gives CASSQDHGYTF.

As to this clonotype: A much larger clone is a single base away; this may be a read error. V gene TRBV29-1 combines with J gene TRBJ2-1, with TRBD1 as a possible D gene (6 bases). The J call may not be correct, given that the DNA end is closer to TRBJ2-7. The CDR3 is made up of 13 amino acids. Germline CDR1 is SQVTM and CDR2 is ANQGSEA. This CDR3 is CSVPGQTYNEQYF. For the CDR3, the DNA is TGCAGCGTGCCCGGACAGACTTACAATGAGCAGTACTTC.

This clonotype came up a few times. The V gene is TRBV6-6, the J gene TRBJ2-1; the D gene is possibly TRBD2 (6 bases). Looked up from germline, CDR1 is MNHNY and CDR2 is SVGAGI (reference sequence). The CDR3 has 16 amino acids. V was pared by 2 bases and J by 2 bases, with 13 bases between. The CDR3 is CASSYVGGNTYNEQFF. CDR3 DNA: TGTGCCAGCAGTTACGTGGGCGGGAACACCTACAATGAGCAGTTCTTC.

The rearrangement joins TRBV29-1 to TRBJ1-1, with D perhaps matching TRBD1 (6 bases). The V gene's germline CDR1 is SQVTM and CDR2 ANQGSEA. The V end was cut by 4 bases, the J end by 3 bases, with 12 bases between. The CDR3 is made up of 13 amino acids. The DNA of the CDR3 is TGCAGCGTTGCTGGGACACTCTACACTGAAGCTTTCTTT. The encoded protein is CSVAGTLYTEAFF.

This clonotype was recorded a few times. V and J are TRBV14 and TRBJ2-2; TRBD1 might be the D (5 bases). V was pared by 4 bases and J by 2 bases, with 8 bases between. Germline V gives CDR1 SGHDN, CDR2 FVKESK. This CDR3 comprises 14 residues. CDR3 in amino acids: CASSRQPNTGELFF. Written as DNA, the CDR3 is TGTGCCAGCAGCCGACAGCCCAACACCGGGGAGCTGTTTTTT. The whole variable domain, filled in from reference TRBV14 and TRBJ2-2, reads EAGVTQFPSHSVIEKGQTVTLRCDPISGHDNLYWYRRVMGKEIKFLLHFVKESKQDESGMPNNRFLAERTGGTYSTLKVQPAELEDSGVYFCASSRQPNTGELFFGEGSRLTVL.

The V call is TRBV2, the J call TRBJ2-5, with D possibly TRBD2 on 5 matching bases. Germline CDR1 reads SNHLY; CDR2 reads FYNNEI. The length of the CDR3 is 13 residues. V was clipped by 5 bases and J by 13 bases, with 20 bases between them. CDR3 coding DNA: TGTGCCAGCAGTTCAGCCGGGATAGAGAGTCGGTACTTC. This codes for CASSSAGIESRYF.